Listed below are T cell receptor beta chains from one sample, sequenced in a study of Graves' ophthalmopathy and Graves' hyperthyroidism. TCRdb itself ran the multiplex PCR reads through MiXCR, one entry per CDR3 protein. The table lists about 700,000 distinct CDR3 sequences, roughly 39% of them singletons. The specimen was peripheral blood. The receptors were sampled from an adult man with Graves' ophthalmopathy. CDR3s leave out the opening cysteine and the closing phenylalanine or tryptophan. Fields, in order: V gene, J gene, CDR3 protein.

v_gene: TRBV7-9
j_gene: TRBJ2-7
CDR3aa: ASSHRSGRGVYEQY

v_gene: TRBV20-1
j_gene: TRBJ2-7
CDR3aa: SGKVGNSYEQY

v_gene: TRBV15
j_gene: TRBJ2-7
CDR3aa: ATSSPDRGRTSSYEQY

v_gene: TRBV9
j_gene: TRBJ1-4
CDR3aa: ASSVGLAGSEKLF

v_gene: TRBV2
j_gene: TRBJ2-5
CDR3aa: ASIALGRETQY

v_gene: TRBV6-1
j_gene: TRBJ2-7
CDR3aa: ASDGDRPYEQY

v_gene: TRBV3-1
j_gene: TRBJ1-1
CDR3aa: ASSQNDRGLRAF

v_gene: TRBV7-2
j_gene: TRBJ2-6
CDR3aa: ASSLEGARGANVLT

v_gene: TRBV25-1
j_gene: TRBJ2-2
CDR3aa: ASSFSGPNTGELF

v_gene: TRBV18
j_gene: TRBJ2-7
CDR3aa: ASSAGEGSGDEQY

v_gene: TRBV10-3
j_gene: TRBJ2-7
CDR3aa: AISERTGYEQY

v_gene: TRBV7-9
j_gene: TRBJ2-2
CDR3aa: ASSLSGSNTGELF

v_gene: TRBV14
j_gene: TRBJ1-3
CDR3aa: ASSQDQDSGNTIY

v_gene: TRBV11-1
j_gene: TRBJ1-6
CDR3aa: ASRLASGTVNSPLH

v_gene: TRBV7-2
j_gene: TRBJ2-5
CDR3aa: ASSLAGGLAGGGAQY

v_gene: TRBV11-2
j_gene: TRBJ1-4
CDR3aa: ASSSPNRGEKLF

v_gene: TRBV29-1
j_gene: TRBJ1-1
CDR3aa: AWGRGPEAF